This T cell receptor (beta chain) was recorded in a study of blood T cells in healthy people across ages. Germline assignment: CDR1 SGHTA and CDR2 FQGNSA. V was trimmed by 3 bases and J by 1 base, leaving 27 bases between them. There are 20 residues in the CDR3. A second PCR of 7 to 11 cycles used a sample-barcoded 5' primer and a J-beta primer mix. TCRdb ran MiXCR on the 5' RACE reads and lists one entry per CDR3 protein. The table records 1.5 million to 2 million distinct CDR3 sequences, approximately 32% of them present only once. The TCR comes from a woman in her twenties or thirties in good health. Sequencing was done on a sample of blood. This chain joins TRBV7-2 and TRBJ1-1, with D unclear. CDR3 DNA sequence: TGTGCCAGCAGCTTTCCCCTATTTCGGGATCCGTTGGTCCCGAACACTGAAGCTTTCTTT. Translation gives CASSFPLFRDPLVPNTEAFF.